These 3 T cell receptor beta chains originate from one sample sequenced in a study of metastatic and nonmetastatic thyroid tumors. Using MiXCR, TCRdb reanalyzed the PCR reads. The table includes some 50,000 clones, roughly a fifth detected once. Nobody among the patients had been given any treatment before thyroid surgery. The sequenced sample consisted of blood. These receptors were obtained from a male donor with papillary thyroid cancer or a benign thyroid nodule (not recorded which). Some clones in this sample may be carry-over from other donors' samples.

This clone occurred a few times. DNA for the CDR3: TGTGCCAGCAGCTTAGGGACAGGGACCTACGAGCAGTACTTC. This sequence encodes CASSLGTGTYEQYF. The rearrangement joins TRBV11-1 to TRBJ2-7, with 8 positions matching TRBD1. V lost 1 base to trimming and J lost 2 bases; unmatched junction nucleotides: 1. Germline V gene data show CDR1 as SGHAT and CDR2 as FQDESV (reference sequence). CDR3 length equals 14 residues.

This clone was counted between two and nine times. The chain links TRBV6-1 to TRBJ2-1, with 9 positions matching TRBD2. The germline V gene encodes CDR1 MNHNS and CDR2 SASEGT. This CDR3 comprises 13 residues. V trimming: 8 bases; J trimming: 4 bases; junction bases outside the gene matches: 3. The CDR3 loop is CASSTSGYNEQFF. The CDR3, as DNA: TGTGCCAGCTCGACTAGCGGTTACAATGAGCAGTTCTTC.

This clone was detected a few times. This chain links TRBV3-1 with TRBJ1-6, with unresolved D. Trimming pared 8 bases from V and 9 bases from J, leaving 8 bases between. Germline values: CDR1 LGHDT, CDR2 YNNKEL (reference sequence). The CDR3 sequence is 11 residues long. This CDR3 reads CASGFGSPLHF. The CDR3 DNA is TGTGCCAGCGGGTTCGGTTCACCCCTCCACTTT.